The 16 T cell receptor beta chains below come from one sample, sequenced in a study of T cells after yellow fever vaccination. From the 5' RACE reads, TCRdb called clonotypes with MiXCR, one entry per CDR3 protein. Of 150,000 to 200,000 distinct CDR3 sequences in the sample, 8% to 13% were seen once. The sequences come from CD8+ T cells sorted from PBMCs, collected 15 days after the yellow fever booster vaccination. All receptors come from a man aged 18 to 30 who received the YFV17D yellow fever vaccine.

This clonotype occurred many times. V and J are TRBV12-3 or TRBV12-4 and TRBJ2-1, with TRBD2 matching 9 bases. The CDR3 spans 14 residues. V lost 4 bases, J lost 4 bases, and 2 bases stayed unmatched. The CDR3 region is CASSSAGGYNEQFF. CDR3 coding DNA: TGTGCCAGCAGTTCAGCGGGGGGTTACAATGAGCAGTTCTTC.

A few counts support this clonotype. The chain couples TRBV7-9 to TRBJ2-2, with a weak D call TRBD2 (5 bases). V was trimmed by 2 bases and J by 4 bases, leaving 17 bases between them. CDR3 length: 17 residues. The germline V gene has CDR1 SEHNR and CDR2 FQNEAQ (reference sequence). CDR3 in amino acids: CASSLLAGDFVTGELFF. The CDR3 nucleotides are TGTGCCAGCAGCTTACTAGCTGGGGATTTCGTCACCGGGGAGCTGTTTTTT.

The chain employs TRBV29-1 and TRBJ2-1, with 8 bases identical to TRBD1. CDR1 is SQVTM, CDR2 ANQGSEA, per germline. The CDR3 runs 12 residues. After removal of 2 bases from V and 8 bases from J, the junction contained 2 bases not matched to a gene. CDR3 sequence (DNA): TGCAGCGTTGAACAGGGGGCCGATGAGCAGTTCTTC. Residues: CSVEQGADEQFF.

The gene calls are TRBV12-3 or TRBV12-4 and TRBJ2-5; 7 bases fit TRBD1. The V and J ends lost 6 bases and 2 bases, in that order; junction bases with no gene match: 3. The CDR3 is 13 amino acids. CDR3 in amino acids: CASRSQGQETQYF. CDR3 nucleotides: TGTGCCAGCAGGTCACAGGGGCAAGAGACCCAGTACTTC.

This clonotype turned up a few times. This sequence joins TRBV6-5 and TRBJ2-6; 9 bases align to TRBD1. V dropped 5 bases and J dropped 4; count of bases not matched to a gene: 12. Germline CDR1 MNHEY, CDR2 SVGAGI. This CDR3 region has 18 residues. CDR3 residues: CASSSSGTGSGGANVLTF. As DNA, the CDR3 is TGTGCCAGCAGTAGCTCCGGGACAGGGAGTGGCGGGGCCAACGTCCTGACTTTC.

This chain links TRBV12-3 or TRBV12-4 with TRBJ1-5, with a tentative D call TRBD1 (6 bases). The V and J ends lost 4 bases and 0 bases respectively, with 7 bases between them. The CDR3 consists of 14 residues. CDR3: CASSSTGSNQPQHF. The CDR3 nucleotides are TGTGCCAGCAGTTCGACAGGTAGCAATCAGCCCCAGCATTTT.

This clonotype was detected ten times or more. The rearrangement uses TRBV29-1 and TRBJ2-1; D call uncertain. Germline V gene lookup returns CDR1 SQVTM and CDR2 ANQGSEA. Trimming shortened V by 0 bases and J by 8 bases, and 11 bases separated the two germline ends. The CDR3 is made up of 13 amino acids. The CDR3 sequence: CSVEDLLPDEQFF. CDR3 in DNA: TGCAGCGTTGAAGATCTATTGCCTGATGAGCAGTTCTTC.

The V gene is TRBV5-1, the J gene TRBJ2-1, with a weak D call TRBD2 (5 bases). Germline V gene sequence: CDR1 SGHRS, CDR2 YFSETQ. V shed 3 bases and J shed 5 bases, with 15 bases lying between them. The CDR3 sequence is 15 residues long. The CDR3 reads CASSSGPRGNNEQFF. The CDR3 DNA is TGCGCCAGCAGCTCCGGGCCAAGAGGGAACAATGAGCAGTTCTTC.

The rearrangement links TRBV10-3 to TRBJ2-4, with D possibly called TRBD1 or TRBD2 (5 bases each). The V gene lost 10 bases and the J gene lost 0 bases, with 19 bases spanning the gap. The CDR3 has 16 amino acids. CDR1 is ENHRY, CDR2 SYGVKD, per germline. The CDR3 loop is CASDPGPSLAKNIQYF. DNA for the CDR3: TGTGCCAGCGACCCGGGACCCTCCTTAGCCAAAAACATTCAGTACTTC.

This chain uses TRBV11-2 with TRBJ2-7; TRBD1 is a possible D gene (6 bases). Germline V CDR1 and CDR2: SGHAT, FQNNGV. There are 12 residues in the CDR3. The germline V and J ends were trimmed by 5 bases and 7 bases, with 12 bases remaining between them. This chain's CDR3 is CASSPHQGEQYV. CDR3 coding DNA: TGTGCCAGCAGCCCTCACCAGGGGGAGCAGTACGTC.

This clonotype was found many times. The chain joins TRBV7-8 to TRBJ2-3, with 7 bases fitting TRBD2. Germline V gene sequence: CDR1 SGHVS, CDR2 FQNEAQ. The CDR3 is 15 amino acids. V gave up 5 bases and J gave up 7 bases; unmatched junction bases: 12. The CDR3, as DNA: TGTGCCAGCAGCCACACTAGCGCCCTCACGAATACGCAGTATTTT. Translated: CASSHTSALTNTQYF.

This clonotype was observed a handful of times. The chain couples TRBV4-1 to TRBJ2-1; 11 bases match TRBD2. V trimming: 4 bases; J trimming: 5 bases; junction bases outside the gene matches: 1. The CDR3 loop spans 14 amino acids. The germline gives CDR1 MGHRA, CDR2 YSYEKL. CDR3 in amino acids: CASSRLAGNNEQFF. The CDR3 DNA follows: TGCGCCAGCAGCCGACTAGCGGGGAACAATGAGCAGTTCTTC.

This clonotype was seen a handful of times. The rearrangement joins TRBV29-1 to TRBJ2-2; the D call may be TRBD1 or TRBD2 (5 bases each). The CDR3 runs 16 residues. The V end lost 5 bases, the J end lost 1 base, and 17 bases lay between the germline ends. Germline assignment: CDR1 SQVTM and CDR2 ANQGSEA. CDR3 coding DNA: TGCAGCGTTCCCGGCCCGGGACGGGAGAACACCGGGGAGCTGTTTTTT. As protein: CSVPGPGRENTGELFF.

J is TRBJ1-1 and V is TRBV7-3; maybe TRBD1 (6 bases). The CDR3 extends over 14 amino acids. Germline values: CDR1 SGHTA, CDR2 FQGTGA. Trimming took off 2 bases at V and 5 bases at J, with 12 bases between the two ends. The CDR3: CASSLGGPGTEAFF. CDR3 sequence (DNA): TGTGCCAGCAGCTTAGGGGGGCCGGGGACTGAAGCTTTCTTT.

This clonotype was detected ten times or more. This chain links TRBV7-2 with TRBJ1-1, with D perhaps matching TRBD1 (6 bases). Deletions cut 2 bases from V and 4 bases from J, with 14 bases between. The CDR3 runs to 15 residues. Germline values: CDR1 SGHTA, CDR2 FQGNSA. This CDR3 reads CASSLNQGMSTEAFF. The CDR3, as DNA: TGTGCCAGCAGCTTAAATCAGGGGATGAGCACTGAAGCTTTCTTT.

The CDR3 is CASSEFQGHTGELFF. In DNA, the CDR3 is TGTGCCAGCAGTGAATTCCAGGGGCACACCGGGGAGCTGTTTTTT. The rearrangement links TRBV2 to TRBJ2-2; tentatively, D is TRBD1 (6 bases). The CDR3 is 15 residues long. V was clipped by 2 bases and J by 3 bases, with 10 bases between them. The germline V gene has CDR1 SNHLY and CDR2 FYNNEI. The whole variable domain, filled in from reference TRBV2 and TRBJ2-2, reads EPEVTQTPSHQVTQMGQEVILRCVPISNHLYFYWYRQILGQKVEFLVSFYNNEISEKSEIFDDQFSVERPDGSNFTLKIRSTKLEDSAMYFCASSEFQGHTGELFFGEGSRLTVL.